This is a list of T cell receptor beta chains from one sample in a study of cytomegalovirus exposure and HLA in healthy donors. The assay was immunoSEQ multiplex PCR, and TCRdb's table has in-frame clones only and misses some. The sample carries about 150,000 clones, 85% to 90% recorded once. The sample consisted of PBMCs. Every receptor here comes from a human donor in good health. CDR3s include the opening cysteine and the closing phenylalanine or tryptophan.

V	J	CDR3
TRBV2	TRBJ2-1	CASSDMTGRNEQFF
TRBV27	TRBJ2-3	CASSLLTDTQYF
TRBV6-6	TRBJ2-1	CASRGQNYNEQFF
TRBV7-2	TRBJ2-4	CASSLGLSGNIQYF
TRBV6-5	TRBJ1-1	CASSRTGLGTAEAFF
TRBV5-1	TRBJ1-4	CASSLGKTGGANEKLFF
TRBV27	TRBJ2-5	CASSLTPSPETQYF
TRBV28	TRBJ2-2	CASSLSGRGTGELFF
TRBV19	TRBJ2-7	CASSMPGLSYEQYF
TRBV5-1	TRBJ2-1	CASCSGYSWLDEQFF
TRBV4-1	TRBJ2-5	CASSPGQPQETQYF
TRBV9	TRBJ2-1	CASSVLDRNEQFF
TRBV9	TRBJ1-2	CASSGRDSYSGYTF
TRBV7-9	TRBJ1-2	CASSPRGGANYGYTF
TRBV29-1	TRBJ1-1	CSVVVQGQGTEAFF
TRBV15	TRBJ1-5	CATSRDVPKSNQPQHF
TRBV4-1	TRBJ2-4	CASSQDYGESLAKNIQYF
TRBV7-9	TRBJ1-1	CASSLVVTEAFF
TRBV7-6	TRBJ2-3	CASSTLGGDTQYF
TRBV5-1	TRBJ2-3	CASSLGIAGGRVATDTQYF
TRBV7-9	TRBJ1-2	CASSSIPGYSNYGYTF
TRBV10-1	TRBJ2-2	CASAGANTGELFF
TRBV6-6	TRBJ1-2	CASRHGDGSINYGYTF
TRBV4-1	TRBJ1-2	CASSQDPTEDYGYTF
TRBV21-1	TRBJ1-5	CASPPEHQPQHF
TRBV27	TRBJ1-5	CASKGQGALWQPQHF
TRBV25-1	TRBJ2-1	CASSSLAGKGGNEQFF
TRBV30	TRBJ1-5	CAWSDGGRQPQHF
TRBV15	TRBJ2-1	CATSRTPGGHEQFF
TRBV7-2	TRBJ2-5	CASSLVLREGAETQYF
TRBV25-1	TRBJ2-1	CASSGLAGAGGEQFF
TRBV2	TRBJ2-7	CASRPGQALSYEQYF
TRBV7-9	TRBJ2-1	CASRPTSGRARYNEQFF
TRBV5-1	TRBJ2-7	CASSESSRSYEQYF
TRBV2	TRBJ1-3	CASSKRQASGNTIYF
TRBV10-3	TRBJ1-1	CAISETGTEAFF
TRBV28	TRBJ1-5	CASSPGGTAQPQHF
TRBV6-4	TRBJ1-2	CASRGTGDYGYTF
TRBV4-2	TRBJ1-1	CASSLSPEGGYTEAFF
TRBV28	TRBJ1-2	CASSWRDSYGYTF
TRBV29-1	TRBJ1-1	CSAKDRGRVTEAFF
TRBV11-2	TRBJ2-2	CASTPLAGGINTGELFF
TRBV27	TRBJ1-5	CASSSGTGGNQPQHF
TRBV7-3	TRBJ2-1	CASSLGTGVPYNEQFF
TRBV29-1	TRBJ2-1	CSVEEGYRGSFF
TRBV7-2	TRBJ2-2	CASSPQRGGHFAGELFF
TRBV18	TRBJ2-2	CASSPGAGQTTGELFF
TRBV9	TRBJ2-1	CASSAGGEQFF
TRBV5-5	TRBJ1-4	CASSLGAGRYLFF
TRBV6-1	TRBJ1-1	CASSWPNTEAFF
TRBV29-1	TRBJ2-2	CSVDMGGTGELFF
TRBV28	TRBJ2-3	CASSWVQGSGPDTQYF
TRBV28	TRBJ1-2	CASIRGQRSYYGYTF
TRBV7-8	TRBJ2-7	CASSLFGGAGADEQYF
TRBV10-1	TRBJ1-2	CASSAGQPYGYTF